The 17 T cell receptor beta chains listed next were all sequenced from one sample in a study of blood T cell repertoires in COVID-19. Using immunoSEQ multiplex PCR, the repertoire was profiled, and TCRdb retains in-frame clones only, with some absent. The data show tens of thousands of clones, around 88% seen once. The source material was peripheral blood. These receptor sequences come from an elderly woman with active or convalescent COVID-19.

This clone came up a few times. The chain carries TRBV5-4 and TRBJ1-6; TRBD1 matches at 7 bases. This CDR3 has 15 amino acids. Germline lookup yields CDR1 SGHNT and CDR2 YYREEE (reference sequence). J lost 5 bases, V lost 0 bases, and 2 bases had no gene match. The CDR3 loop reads CASSLDRGDNSPLHF. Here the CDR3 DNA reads TGTGCCAGCAGCTTGGACAGGGGCGATAATTCACCCCTCCACTTT.

The chain's CDR3 is CASSYRGGLDTQYF. For the CDR3, the DNA is TGTGCCAGCAGTTACCGGGGGGGCTTAGATACGCAGTATTTT. The chain couples TRBV6-2 or TRBV6-3 to TRBJ2-3; 8 nucleotides line up with TRBD2. The V and J ends lost 2 bases and 5 bases, in that order; junction bases with no gene match: 3. Germline V CDR1 and CDR2: MNHEY, SVGEGT. The CDR3 contains 14 residues.

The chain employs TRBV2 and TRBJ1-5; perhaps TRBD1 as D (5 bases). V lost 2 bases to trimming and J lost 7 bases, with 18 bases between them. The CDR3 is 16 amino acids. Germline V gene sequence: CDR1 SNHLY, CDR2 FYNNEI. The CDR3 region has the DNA TGTGCCAGCAGTGAACCCCGGCAGGGTGGAGCCCAGCCCCAGCATTTT. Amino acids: CASSEPRQGGAQPQHF.

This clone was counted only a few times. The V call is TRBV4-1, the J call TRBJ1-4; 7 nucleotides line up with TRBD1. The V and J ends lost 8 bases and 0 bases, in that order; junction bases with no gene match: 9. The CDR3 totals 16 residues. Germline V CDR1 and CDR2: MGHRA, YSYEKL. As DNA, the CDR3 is TGCGCCAGCCACCCGCCAGGACAGGCAACTAATGAAAAACTGTTTTTT. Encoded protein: CASHPPGQATNEKLFF.

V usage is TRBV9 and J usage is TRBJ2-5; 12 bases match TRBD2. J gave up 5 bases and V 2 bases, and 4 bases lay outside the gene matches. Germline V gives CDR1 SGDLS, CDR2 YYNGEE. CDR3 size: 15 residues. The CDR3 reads CASSVTSGSFETQYF. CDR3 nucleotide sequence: TGTGCCAGCAGCGTGACTAGCGGGAGTTTTGAGACCCAGTACTTC.

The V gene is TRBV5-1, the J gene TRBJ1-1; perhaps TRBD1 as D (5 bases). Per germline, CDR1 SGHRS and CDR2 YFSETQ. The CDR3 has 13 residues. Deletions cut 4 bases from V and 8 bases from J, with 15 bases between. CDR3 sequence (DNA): TGCGCCAGCAGCCCACAGGACGGGCTCGAAGCTTTCTTT. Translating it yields CASSPQDGLEAFF.

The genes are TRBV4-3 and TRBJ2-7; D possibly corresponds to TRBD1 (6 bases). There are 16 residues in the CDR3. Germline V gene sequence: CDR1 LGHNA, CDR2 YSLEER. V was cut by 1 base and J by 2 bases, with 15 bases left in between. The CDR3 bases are TGCGCCAGCAGCCAAGGCCGACCGGACAGACCCTACGAGCAGTACTTC. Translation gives CASSQGRPDRPYEQYF.

CDR3 sequence: CASSLNRGPFTEAFF. The CDR3 nucleotides read TGTGCCAGCAGCTTAAACAGGGGTCCCTTCACTGAAGCTTTCTTT. The chain employs TRBV3-1 (or the pseudogene TRBV3-2) and TRBJ1-1; 7 nucleotides match TRBD1. Germline V lookup: CDR1 LGHDT, CDR2 YNNKEL (reference sequence). J gave up 4 bases and V 5 bases, and 10 bases lay outside the gene matches. The CDR3 contains 15 residues.

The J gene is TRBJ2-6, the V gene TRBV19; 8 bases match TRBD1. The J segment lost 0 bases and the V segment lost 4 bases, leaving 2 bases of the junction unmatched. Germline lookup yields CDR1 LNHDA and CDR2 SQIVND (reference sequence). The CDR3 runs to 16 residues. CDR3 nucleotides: TGTGCCAGTAGTAGGACAGGGAGCTCTGGGGCCAACGTCCTGACTTTC. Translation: CASSRTGSSGANVLTF. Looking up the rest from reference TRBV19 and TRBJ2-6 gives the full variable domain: DGGITQSPKYLFRKEGQNVTLSCEQNLNHDAMYWYRQDPGQGLRLIYYSQIVNDFQKGDIAEGYSVSREKKESFPLTVTSAQKNPTAFYLCASSRTGSSGANVLTFGAGSRLTVL.

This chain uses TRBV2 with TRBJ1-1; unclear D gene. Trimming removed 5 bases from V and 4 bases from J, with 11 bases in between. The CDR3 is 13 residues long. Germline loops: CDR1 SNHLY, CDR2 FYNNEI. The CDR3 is CASSKSYATEAFF. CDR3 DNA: TGTGCCAGCAGTAAGAGTTATGCCACTGAAGCTTTCTTT.

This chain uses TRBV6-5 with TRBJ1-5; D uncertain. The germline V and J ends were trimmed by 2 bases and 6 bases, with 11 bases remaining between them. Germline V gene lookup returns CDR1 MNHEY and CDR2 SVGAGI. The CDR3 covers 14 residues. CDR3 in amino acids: CASSYGREAQPQHF. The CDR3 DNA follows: TGTGCCAGCAGTTACGGGAGAGAGGCTCAGCCCCAGCATTTT.

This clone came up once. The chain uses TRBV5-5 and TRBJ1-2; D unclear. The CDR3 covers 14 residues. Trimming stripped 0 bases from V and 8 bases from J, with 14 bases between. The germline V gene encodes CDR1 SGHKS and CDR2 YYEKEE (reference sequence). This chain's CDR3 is CASSLAGSPRGYTF. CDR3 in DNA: TGTGCCAGCAGCTTGGCCGGGTCTCCGCGGGGCTACACCTTC.

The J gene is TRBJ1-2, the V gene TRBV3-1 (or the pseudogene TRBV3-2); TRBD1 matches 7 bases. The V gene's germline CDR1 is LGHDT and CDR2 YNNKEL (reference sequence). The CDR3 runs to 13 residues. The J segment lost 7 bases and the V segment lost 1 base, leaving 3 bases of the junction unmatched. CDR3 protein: CASSQVAGGGYTF. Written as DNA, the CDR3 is TGTGCCAGCAGCCAAGTTGCAGGGGGTGGCTACACCTTC.

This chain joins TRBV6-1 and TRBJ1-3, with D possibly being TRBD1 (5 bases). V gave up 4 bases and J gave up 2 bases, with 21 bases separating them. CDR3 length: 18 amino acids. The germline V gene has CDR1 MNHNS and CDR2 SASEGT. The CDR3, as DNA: TGTGCCAGCAGTGCCAGCGTGGGGAGGGGAGGCACTGGAAACACCATATATTTT. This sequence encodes CASSASVGRGGTGNTIYF.

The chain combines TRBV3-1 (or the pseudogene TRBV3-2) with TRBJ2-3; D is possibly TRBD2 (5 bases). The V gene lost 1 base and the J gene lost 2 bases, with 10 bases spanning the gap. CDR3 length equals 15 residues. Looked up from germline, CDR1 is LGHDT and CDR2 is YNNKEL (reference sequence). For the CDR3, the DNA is TGTGCCAGCAGCCAAGCGACGGGGTACACAGATACGCAGTATTTT. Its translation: CASSQATGYTDTQYF.

CDR3: CASISLTGNYHGYTF. CDR3 nucleotides: TGTGCCAGCATCTCCTTGACGGGGAACTACCATGGCTACACCTTC. The chain employs TRBV28 and TRBJ1-2; D is ambiguous. There are 15 residues in the CDR3. V dropped 7 bases and J dropped 6 bases, with 21 bases sitting between them. Per the germline V gene, CDR1 is MDHEN and CDR2 is SYDVKM.

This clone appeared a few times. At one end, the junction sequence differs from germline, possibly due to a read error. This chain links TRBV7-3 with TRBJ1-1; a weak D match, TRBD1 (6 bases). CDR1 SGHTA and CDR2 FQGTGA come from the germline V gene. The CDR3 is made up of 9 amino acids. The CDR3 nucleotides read TGTGCCAGCGGAACAGGGACCGGCTTT. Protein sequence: CASGTGTGF. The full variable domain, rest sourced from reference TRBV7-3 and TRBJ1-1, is GAGVSQTPSNKVTEKGKYVELRCDPISGHTALYWYRQSLGQGPEFLIYFQGTGAADDSGLPNDRFFAVRPEGSVSTLKIQRTERGDSAVYLCASGTGTGFGQGTRLTVV.